This T cell receptor (beta chain) comes out of a study of glioma-infiltrating T cells. Study-level results: Above-expected tissue-blood divergence occurred in all gliomas, most in low-grade ones.

This clonotype was counted ten times or more. Its antigen is as yet unknown. Amplification of TCR alpha and beta CDR3 regions from RNA used iRepertoire nested multiplex PCR. TCRdb re-analysed the multiplex PCR reads in MiXCR, keeping a single row per CDR3 protein. Here the sample spans tens of thousands of distinct CDR3 sequences, around 23% being singletons. This CDR3 spans 14 amino acids. The germline V gene encodes CDR1 MNHEY and CDR2 SVGAGI. Between the trimmed V and J ends, which lost 0 bases and 7 bases, there was a span of 12 bases. The sample comprised glioma tissue, nonneoplastic brain tissue, or PBMCs (not recorded which). The receptor was isolated from a human donor with low-grade glioma or glioblastoma, undergoing nonglioma brain surgery, or in good health (not recorded which). The chain links TRBV6-5 to TRBJ1-2; D possibly corresponds to TRBD1 (6 bases). CDR3 protein: CASSYSQIRGGYTF. DNA of the CDR3: TGTGCCAGCAGTTACTCACAGATCAGGGGTGGCTACACCTTC.